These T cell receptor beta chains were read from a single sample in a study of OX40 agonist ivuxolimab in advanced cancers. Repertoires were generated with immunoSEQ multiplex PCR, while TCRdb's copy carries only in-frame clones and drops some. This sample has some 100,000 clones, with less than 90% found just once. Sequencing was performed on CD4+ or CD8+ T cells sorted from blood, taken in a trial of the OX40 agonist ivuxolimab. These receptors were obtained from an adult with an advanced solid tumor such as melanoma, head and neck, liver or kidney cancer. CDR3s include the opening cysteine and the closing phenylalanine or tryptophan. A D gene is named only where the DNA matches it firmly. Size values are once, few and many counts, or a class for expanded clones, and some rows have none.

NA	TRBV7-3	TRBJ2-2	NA	TGTGCCAGCAGCAGGGATCTCACCGGGGAGCTGTTTTTT	CASSRDLTGELFF
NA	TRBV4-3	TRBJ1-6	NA	TGCGCCAGCAGCCCAACATCAGCCGGGACGGGCAACTATAATTCACCCCTCCACTTT	CASSPTSAGTGNYNSPLHF
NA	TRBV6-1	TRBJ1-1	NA	TGTGCCAGCAGGAGACTAGAGGGTACTGAAGCTTTCTTT	CASRRLEGTEAFF
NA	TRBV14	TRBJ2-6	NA	TGTGCCAGCAGTGGTAGACGGGACTCTGGGGCCAACGTCCTGACTTTC	CASSGRRDSGANVLTF
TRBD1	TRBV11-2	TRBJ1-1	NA	TGTGCCAGCAGCCTCGGGACAGTGAACACTGAAGCTTTCTTT	CASSLGTVNTEAFF
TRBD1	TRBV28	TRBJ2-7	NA	TGTGCCAGCAGTTCCCCAGGGGGCCCTACCTACGAGCAGTACTTC	CASSSPGGPTYEQYF
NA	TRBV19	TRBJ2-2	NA	TGTGCCAGTAGTAACGGACGCAACACCGGGGAGCTGTTTTTT	CASSNGRNTGELFF
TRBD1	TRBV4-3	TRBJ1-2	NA	TGCGCCAGCAGCCAAGGGACAGGGGGCTGGGCTAACTATGGCTACACCTTC	CASSQGTGGWANYGYTF
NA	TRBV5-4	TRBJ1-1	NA	TGTGCCAGCAGCCTTCTCCGGACAGAGACCTCTTTCTTT	CASSLLRTETSFF
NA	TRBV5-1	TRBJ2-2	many	TGCGCCAGCAGGCAGGAACAGAGGAACACCGGGGAGCTGTTTTTT	CASRQEQRNTGELFF
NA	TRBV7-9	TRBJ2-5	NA	TGTGGGGCGGGGGACAGGAGCCAGACCCAGTACTTC	CGAGDRSQTQYF
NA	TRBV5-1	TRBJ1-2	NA	TGCGCCAGCAGCGACGCTAGGACCGAGGGGGGCTACACCTTC	CASSDARTEGGYTF
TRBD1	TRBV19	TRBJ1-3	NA	TGTGCCAGTAGAGCGGACAGGAGCTCTGGAAACACCATATATTTT	CASRADRSSGNTIYF
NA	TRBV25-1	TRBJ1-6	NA	TGTGCCAGCAGTGAGGGGGGATCGGGTTTAAATTCACCCCTCCACTTT	CASSEGGSGLNSPLHF
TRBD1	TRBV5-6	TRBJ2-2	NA	TGTGCCAGCAGCCCCCCCTTCGAGACAGGGGACACCGGGGAGCTGTTTTTT	CASSPPFETGDTGELFF
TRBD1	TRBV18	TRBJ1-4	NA	TGTGCCAGCTCATTCCGGGACAGGGATGAAAAACTGTTTTTT	CASSFRDRDEKLFF
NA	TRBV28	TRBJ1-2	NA	TGTGCCAGCTTAGACGTGACCTATGGCTACACCTTC	CASLDVTYGYTF
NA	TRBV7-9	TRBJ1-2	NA	TGTGCCAGCAGCTTAAAGGGTTCTGGCTACACCTTC	CASSLKGSGYTF
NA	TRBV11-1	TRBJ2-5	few	TGTGCCAGCAGCTTAAATCCCCGCGAGACCCAGTACTTC	CASSLNPRETQYF
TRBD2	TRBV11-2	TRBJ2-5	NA	TGTGCCAGCAGCCAACGGACTAGCGGGGGGGAGACCCAGTACTTC	CASSQRTSGGETQYF
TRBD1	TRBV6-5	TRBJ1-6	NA	TGTGCCAGCAGTCGGGGACAGTTAAATTCACCCCTCCACTTT	CASSRGQLNSPLHF
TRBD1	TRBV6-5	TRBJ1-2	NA	TGTGCCAGCAGTCGTCTACAGGGGTCCAGTGGCTACACCTTC	CASSRLQGSSGYTF
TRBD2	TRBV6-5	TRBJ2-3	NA	TGTGCCAGCAGTTATAGCGGGGGACCCACAGATACGCAGTATTTT	CASSYSGGPTDTQYF
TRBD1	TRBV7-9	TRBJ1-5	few	TGTGCCAGCAGCTTAGGGACAGGGAATCAGCCCCAGCATTTT	CASSLGTGNQPQHF
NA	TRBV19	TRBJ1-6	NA	TGTGCCAGTAGTGCCCGGGGGAGTGGCCTATCCTATAATTCACCCCTCCACTTT	CASSARGSGLSYNSPLHF
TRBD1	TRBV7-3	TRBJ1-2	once	TGTGCCAGCAGCCCAACCGCCTCCAAGGGACAGTCTAGCTATGGCTACACCTTC	CASSPTASKGQSSYGYTF
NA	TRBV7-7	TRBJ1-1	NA	TGTGCCAGCAGCCTGGACAGGAACACTGAAGCTTTCTTT	CASSLDRNTEAFF
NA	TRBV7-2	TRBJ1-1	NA	TGTGCCAGCAGAGGGGGGAAACTGAACACTGAAGCTTTCTTT	CASRGGKLNTEAFF
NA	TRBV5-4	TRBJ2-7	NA	TGTGCCAGCAGCCCAGGGGACGGAGCCTACGAGCAGTACTTC	CASSPGDGAYEQYF
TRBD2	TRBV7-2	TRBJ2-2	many	TGTGCCAGCAGCTTAGAGACTAGCTGGACCGGGGAGCTGTTTTTT	CASSLETSWTGELFF
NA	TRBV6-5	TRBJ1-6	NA	TGTGCCAGCAGTTACTACAGAACTTCACCCCTCCACTTT	CASSYYRTSPLHF
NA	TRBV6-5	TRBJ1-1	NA	TGTGCCAGCACCCCGGGGGGGATGAACACTGAAGCTTTCTTT	CASTPGGMNTEAFF
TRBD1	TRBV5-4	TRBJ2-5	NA	TGTGCCAGCAGCTTAGGACAGGGAAGCCTCAAGACCCAGTACTTC	CASSLGQGSLKTQYF
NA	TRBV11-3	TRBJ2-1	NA	TGTGCCAGCAGCTTAGGAGGATACAATGAGCAGTTCTTC	CASSLGGYNEQFF
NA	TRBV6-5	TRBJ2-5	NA	NA	CASSSSTDRGVAQYF
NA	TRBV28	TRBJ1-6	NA	TGTGCCAGCAGTTTCAGGCAGGGGACCAGTTCACCCCTCCACTTT	CASSFRQGTSSPLHF
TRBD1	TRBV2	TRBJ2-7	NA	TGTGCCAGCAGTACACCGGGACAGACCTACGAGCAGTACTTC	CASSTPGQTYEQYF
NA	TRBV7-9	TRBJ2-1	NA	TGTGCCAGCAGCTATAGGTTGCGCGGGCAGTTCTTC	CASSYRLRGQFF
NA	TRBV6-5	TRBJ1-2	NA	TGTGCCAGCAGCAACGGGAGTGGCTACACCTTC	CASSNGSGYTF
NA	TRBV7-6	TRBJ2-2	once	TGTGCCAGCAGCTCTGGGTTTGAGGCCGGGGAGCTGTTTTTT	CASSSGFEAGELFF
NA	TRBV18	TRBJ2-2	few	TGTGCCAGCTCACCACGTAGACAAGACACCGGGGAGCTGTTTTTT	CASSPRRQDTGELFF
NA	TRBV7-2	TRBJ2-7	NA	TGTGCCAGCAGCTGGGAGGGGGCCGCCTACGAGCAGTACTTC	CASSWEGAAYEQYF
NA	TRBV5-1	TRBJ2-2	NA	TGCGCCAGCAGCTTGGAGGCCGGCGGGGAGCTGTTTTTT	CASSLEAGGELFF
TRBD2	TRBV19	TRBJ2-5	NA	TGTGCCTCGGGGGGAGAGACCCAGTACTTC	CASGGETQYF
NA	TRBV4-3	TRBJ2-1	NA	TGCGCCAGCAGCCAGACTTGGCGGGGGCCAAAAACGTCCAATGAGCAGTTCTTC	CASSQTWRGPKTSNEQFF
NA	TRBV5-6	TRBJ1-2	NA	TGTGCCAGCAGCTTCGGACAGCCCCAGGGTGGCTACACCTTC	CASSFGQPQGGYTF
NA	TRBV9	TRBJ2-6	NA	TGTGCCAGCAGCGTTCAGGGTACCGGGGCCAACGTCCTGACTTTC	CASSVQGTGANVLTF
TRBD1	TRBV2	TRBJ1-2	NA	TGTGCCAGCAGCGAGGACAGGGATCGTGGCTACACCTTC	CASSEDRDRGYTF
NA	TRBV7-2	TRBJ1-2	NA	TGTGCCAGCAGCTTAGGGCGACAGAACTATGGCTACACCTTC	CASSLGRQNYGYTF
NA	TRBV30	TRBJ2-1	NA	TGTGCCTGGAGCAGACAGGCCAATGAGCAGTTCTTC	CAWSRQANEQFF
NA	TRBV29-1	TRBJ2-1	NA	TGCAGCGTTGAAGGGGGATTAAACCCAGATGAGCAGTTCTTC	CSVEGGLNPDEQFF
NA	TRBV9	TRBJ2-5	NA	TGTGCCAGCAGCGTAGGTGTCCAAGAGACCCAGTACTTC	CASSVGVQETQYF
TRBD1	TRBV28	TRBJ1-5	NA	TGTGCCAGCAGTTTAAGTGGAGGGGGCTATCAGCCCCAGCATTTT	CASSLSGGGYQPQHF
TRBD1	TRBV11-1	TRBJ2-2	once	TGTGCCAGCAGACCTACCGGGACAGGGGACACCGGGGAGCTGTTTTTT	CASRPTGTGDTGELFF
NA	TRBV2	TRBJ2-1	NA	TGTGCCAGCAGTGAAATGGGCGGGCGCTACAATGAGCAGTTCTTC	CASSEMGGRYNEQFF
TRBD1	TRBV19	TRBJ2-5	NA	TGTGCCAGTAGTAACTCGGGACAGGGGGTCGAGACCCAGTACTTC	CASSNSGQGVETQYF
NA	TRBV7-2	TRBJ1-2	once	TGTGCCAGCAGCTTAGTTGGGGTGGAGGGAGGGAACTATGGCTACACCTTC	CASSLVGVEGGNYGYTF
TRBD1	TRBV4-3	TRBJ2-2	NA	TGCGCCAGCAGCAGAAGCACAGGGGGAGGGAACACCGGGGAGCTGTTTTTT	CASSRSTGGGNTGELFF